This paragraph reports one TCR beta chain. The data belong to a study of blood T cell repertoires in COVID-19. About the research overall: Samples taken during acute and convalescent COVID-19 were collected in the United States, Italy and Spain. Nucleic acid was either cDNA or gDNA, and it came from T cells, B-cell-depleted T cells, or PBMCs.

In the authors' methods: Nucleated cell counts were estimated from reference gene primer amplification. Method: immunoSEQ multiplex PCR; TCRdb's copy keeps in-frame clones and lacks some. That table gives V, J and clone size, and the DNA gave D and trimming. The sample lists fewer than 200,000 clones, 85% occurring once. Sequenced sample: peripheral blood. This sequence was found in a man in his forties or fifties with acute or convalescent COVID-19.

Written as DNA, the CDR3 is TGTGCCAGCTCCCCCCGGGACACTATCTCTGGGGCCAACGTCCTGACTTTC. Residues: CASSPRDTISGANVLTF. The rearrangement uses TRBV18 and TRBJ2-6; possibly TRBD1 for D (6 bases). The germline V gene encodes CDR1 KGHSH and CDR2 LQKENI. The CDR3 is 17 residues long. Trimming took off 6 bases at V and 0 bases at J, with 15 bases between the two ends.